The entry below describes one T cell receptor (beta chain). Its antigen is not yet known. Base-call qualities are not available, and no considerably larger clone is one nucleotide away. From a lookup of the germline V gene, CDR1 and CDR2 are KGHSH and LQKENI. Trimming accounts for 3 bases at V and 4 bases at J, while the number of junction bases matched to no gene is 2. From the cysteine up to the phenylalanine, the CDR3 has a length of 14 residues. Only CDR3 DNA is held: 42 bases, read in frame from base 1. The cohort was made up of roughly 670 healthy bone marrow donors. At the time of sampling, every cohort member was nominally healthy, though immune exposures that went unrecorded were likely present. The donor was CMV seropositive and was included in the group of approximately 310 seropositive cohort members. A peripheral blood sample was provided by each donor, and peripheral blood mononuclear cells were used for TCR beta sequencing. Genomic DNA was extracted from the blood cell samples with the Qiagen DNeasy Blood Extraction Kit.

This specimen belongs to a study of cytomegalovirus exposure and HLA in healthy donors (dated by TCRdb to about 2017). Notes on the research overall: An earlier analysis of several hundred of the donors reported 250 to 350 Gb of sequence data and 117 million unique TCR beta sequences obtained from around 190 million T cells. An early release that covered about 600 HLA-typed donors contained about 300 gigabases of sequencing data and about 93 million unique TCR sequences. Among the 398 genotyped donors, approximately 77% belonged to the genetic ancestry cluster associated with self-reported Caucasian donors. The aim of the study was to test whether cataloging public T cell receptors could identify signatures of past pathogen exposure. The study profiled the T cell repertoires of hundreds of subjects by immunosequencing and related them to cytomegalovirus serostatus. A separate validation cohort of approximately 120 different subjects was used in addition to the 666-subject first cohort. To predict cytomegalovirus infection status, the study brought together high-throughput TCR immunosequencing, statistical association of individual TCRs with disease status, and machine learning. To study patterns of TCR occurrence, a later analysis re-analyzed previously published TCR beta repertoires from under 750 donors and added high-resolution HLA genotyping. In the later analysis, no new phenotypic data were used to find candidate immune exposures; instead, reliance was placed on TCR beta sequences and their occurrence across donors. An earlier analysis of 587 of the donors applied high-throughput TCR beta sequencing to assess whether each TCR beta V gene segment acted as functional or pseudogenic. Alongside the repertoire data, information on donor age, sex, ethnicity and CMV serostatus was compiled. A later genetic analysis took genome-wide SNP genotypes for about three fifths of the roughly 700 donors and used that subset as a discovery cohort. Every repertoire in the discovery cohort had been generated on one and the same sequencing platform. Class I and class II HLA loci were covered by the typing at four-digit resolution. The number of donors typed differed by locus, with about 629-630 for A, B, C, DRB1 and DQB1, roughly 520 for DQA1, 600 to 610 for DPA1, and over 400 for DPB1. Several DR-DQ haplotypes were handled as single units for association and clustering because linkage in the cohort was strong. On average, over 200,000 unique TCR beta nucleotide sequences were sequenced per donor among more than 350 genotyped donors of the cohort, with about 17% of those sequences being non-productive.

Libraries were constructed by the immunoSEQ multiplex PCR assay. For the multiplex PCR, a mixture combining 60 forward primers for TCR Vbeta segments and 13 reverse primers for TCR Jbeta segments was used. The CDR3 region of rearranged TCR beta genes was amplified from genomic DNA with a multiplex PCR assay. The amplified TCR beta libraries were sequenced on the Illumina HiSeq System as 87-base-pair reads. The original pipeline was this. In a later analysis, around 80 million unique TCR beta chains were counted across the roughly 670 repertoires, and roughly 11 million of these chains were shared by at least two donors. Raw reads were error-corrected and collapsed into unique sequences by a nearest-neighbor algorithm in which closely related sequences were merged to remove PCR and sequencing errors. V, D and J gene segments were assigned by aligning CDR3 sequences to IMGT reference sequences. Each retained sequence needed at least a six-nucleotide match to both a V gene segment and a J gene segment. Rearrangements were classified as productive when the CDR3 lacked stop codons and remained in frame with V and J, and all other rearrangements were classified as non-productive. Following IMGT convention, CDR3 was defined as the stretch from the second conserved V-encoded cysteine up to the conserved J-encoded phenylalanine. Sequences without an unambiguous match to a single V gene segment were excluded from the earlier analysis of almost 600 of the donors. In an earlier analysis of 450 to 750 of the donors, a V segment was called functional when productive rearrangements were above 56.7%, and segregating when the standard deviation between donors exceeded 5%. A statistical classification framework was built to diagnose cytomegalovirus status from the catalog of TCR beta chain sequences. In a later analysis, TCR nucleotide sequences were compared against IMGT/GENE-DB human TR gene sequences so that V and J genes could be assigned. In a later analysis, CDR3 sequences and most-parsimonious VDJ recombination scenarios were assigned using the TCRdist pipeline. A later analysis defined each TCR beta chain by its CDR3 amino acid sequence plus V-gene family, and excluded reads lacking a unique V-gene family. In a later analysis, approximately 640 highly shared, low-generation-probability nucleotide sequences were removed to address suspected cross-contamination and a sequencing artifact. In a later analysis, a clonal expansion index was calculated for each public chain from normalized within-repertoire ranks of inferred template counts. In a later analysis, generation probabilities were computed using a VDJ recombination model fitted to out-of-frame rearrangements, and the results were checked against IGoR. A later analysis scored TCR-TCR, TCR-HLA and TCR-CMV co-occurrence with hypergeometric tests, applying a repertoire-size bias correction to TCR pairs. False discovery rates were estimated in a later analysis by permuting HLA or CMV assignments 20 times. In a later analysis, co-occurring TCRs were grouped using DBSCAN, with TCRdist sequence similarity added in when clustering inside HLA-allele-positive subsets. For co-occurrence clustering, repertoires with fewer than 30,000 or more than 120,000 public chains were excluded, along with a handful of repertoires with anomalous nucleotide sharing. The immuneACCESS repertoire file appears here via TCRdb, limited to in-frame rearrangements. These files lack a portion of the clones; in checked studies, under half of the deficit traces to unresolved V genes, and the cause of the others is not known. V, J and clone size are those of that table, while D and trimming were read from the DNA. For this sample the table gives 250,000 to 350,000 clones, of which 80% to 90% were detected only once. 3% to 4% of the sample is taken by the ten largest.

What the study reported, not specific to this receptor: In this cohort, only TCR beta chains were sequenced, and detectable features were limited by the absence of alpha or paired-chain data. The authors suggested that the approach could potentially be extended to other disease states and immunological phenotypes. Cytomegalovirus status was reported to be diagnosed by the classifier with high specificity and sensitivity in both the original and validation cohorts. A later genetic analysis associated a missense DCLRE1C variant with V-gene and J-gene trimming of TCR beta chains, and an independent cohort replicated the association. In an earlier analysis of around 500 of the donors, most TCR beta V segments appeared in productive rearrangements about 87% or about 30% of the time, broadly matching IMGT annotations. Most TCR sequences were seen in very few donors, while some public TCRs were found in many individuals. Several of the top co-occurrence clusters appeared to be linked to parvovirus B19, influenza, CMV and Epstein-Barr virus, according to a later analysis. In a later analysis, TCR association rates were found to vary across HLA loci, with the most associated TCRs seen for DRB1 alleles and the fewest for HLA-C alleles. Strong co-occurrence of HLA alleles, especially DR and DQ, made assigning TCR associations to individual alleles difficult. Three of the identified cytomegalovirus-associated TCR beta chains were confirmed in vitro to be specific for cytomegalovirus antigens. Linkage disequilibrium might explain the correlated functional status among segregating V segments, but an unknown experimental factor could not be excluded. A cluster of highly shared sequence variants was judged likely to be a technical artifact of the sequencing pipeline. In a later analysis, most CMV-associated TCR beta chains were found to appear HLA-restricted, with HLA associations seemingly driven largely by CMV exposure. At a false discovery rate of 0.05, a later analysis linked 16,951 TCR beta sequences to specific HLA alleles. Because counts were too low, about 18 rarely observed V segments, including chromosome 9 orphons, were excluded from the earlier analysis of around 590 of the donors. Compared with the roughly 700-donor mean, donors in an Asian-associated ancestry cluster had fewer N-insertions in productive TCRs, according to a later genetic analysis. CMV serostatus was the only immune exposure information available for the cohort. Presence/absence analyses assumed roughly uniform sequencing depth across donors, an assumption that may not hold. Some IMGT-functional V segments, including TRBV6-2 and TRBV6-3, could not be told apart with the 87-base-pair reads, so those segments were excluded. A further reported finding was that TCR beta sequences accurately predicted the HLA-A and HLA-B alleles for most subjects in the first cohort. In a later analysis, HLA-associated TCR beta chains were found to be more clonally expanded and to have lower generation probabilities than equally common non-associated chains. In the study, around 150 TCR beta chains were listed as associated with cytomegalovirus. Because HLA typing was unavailable for some donors at each locus, only the typed subset was used in association tests.

The rearranged segments are TRBV18 and TRBJ2-2, with 7 middle bases fitting TRBD1. Sequencing used PBMCs. The TCR comes from a man aged 40-50 years in good health and CMV-seropositive. At the DNA level, the sequence is TGTGCCAGCTCACCTGACAGGGCCACCGGGGAGCTGTTTTTT. Its amino acids are CASSPDRATGELFF. Reference TRBV18 and TRBJ2-2 genes cover what lies past the CDR3, so the full variable domain is NAGVMQNPRHLVRRRGQEARLRCSPMKGHSHVYWYRQLPEEGLKFMVYLQKENIIDESGMPKERFSAEFPKEGPSILRIQQVVRGDSAAYFCASSPDRATGELFFGEGSRLTVL.